This TCR beta chain was retrieved from a study of T cells in Graves' hyperthyroidism and ophthalmopathy. The investigators amplified TCR beta CDR3 regions from RNA transcripts. HTBI primers drove first-round RT-PCR of the TCR CDR3. TCRdb used MiXCR to reprocess the multiplex PCR reads, holding one entry per CDR3 protein. The sample shows fewer than 900,000 distinct CDR3 sequences, approximately 19% of them seen only once. This clonotype was picked up many times. Its specificity is not known. Trimming left V 3 bases short and J 2 bases short, with 9 bases between. CDR3 size: 14 residues. Study conclusions and caveats: Within blood appeared most thyroid clonotypes that had expanded above 0.001. A 13 V-J model separated ophthalmopathy from stable hyperthyroidism.

Lactation, pregnancy, other autoimmune disease or uncontrolled infection excluded patients. Sequenced input: blood. The source of this sequence is a woman aged 50 to 60 with Graves' hyperthyroidism that later progressed to Graves' ophthalmopathy. The gene calls are TRBV12-3 or TRBV12-4 and TRBJ2-3; D is undetermined. The CDR3 bases are TGTGCCAGCAGTTTCGCCGGTCCCACAGATACGCAGTATTTT. Protein product: CASSFAGPTDTQYF.